The 19 T cell receptor beta chains below come from one sample, sequenced in a study of spatial heterogeneity in lung cancer. The time point is: blood at routine non-recurrence follow-up after resection. Researchers sequenced whole RNA taken from tumor, nontumor lung or frozen PBMC without sorting. MiXCR, run by TCRdb on the 5' RACE reads, gives a single entry per CDR3 protein. The data show about 30,000 distinct CDR3 sequences, with 5% to 6.5% seen just once and approximately 20% held by the top ten. The sequences come from PBMCs, collected at follow-up. The receptors shown here come from a male donor with early-stage non-small cell lung cancer.

Ten or more counts support this clonotype. The chain couples TRBV10-2 to TRBJ1-5, with 9 bases lining up with TRBD1. Losses at the gene ends were 0 bases for V and 6 bases for J; bases not matched to a gene: 0. Germline assignment: CDR1 WSHSY and CDR2 SAAADI. The CDR3 has 14 amino acids. CDR3 amino acids: CASSESTGGQPQHF. CDR3 DNA: TGCGCCAGCAGTGAGTCGACAGGGGGTCAGCCCCAGCATTTT.

This clonotype was counted at least ten times. The V and J genes are TRBV7-3 and TRBJ2-1, with 7 bases matching TRBD1. Per germline, CDR1 SGHTA and CDR2 FQGTGA. V trimming: 3 bases; J trimming: 10 bases; junction bases outside the gene matches: 6. CDR3 length: 13 residues. The CDR3 loop is CASSFYRGGEQFF. The CDR3, as DNA: TGTGCCAGCAGCTTCTACAGGGGTGGCGAGCAGTTCTTC.

This clonotype was recorded a few times. The rearrangement uses TRBV4-1 and TRBJ1-2; TRBD1 matches 7 bases. Germline assignment: CDR1 MGHRA and CDR2 YSYEKL. The length of the CDR3 is 14 residues. After removal of 4 bases from V and 3 bases from J, the junction contained 5 bases not matched to a gene. The CDR3 DNA follows: TGCGCCAGCAGCCTTCCGGGACAGTACTATGGCTACACCTTC. Translation gives CASSLPGQYYGYTF.

This clonotype has a count of ten or more. DNA for the CDR3: TGTGCCAGCAGCACCTACTCCAGAGATACGCAGTATTTT. It yields the protein CASSTYSRDTQYF. The chain joins TRBV7-8 to TRBJ2-3; D is undetermined. The V gene lost 5 bases and the J gene lost 5 bases, with 11 bases spanning the gap. The CDR3 is 13 residues long. Germline V gives CDR1 SGHVS, CDR2 FQNEAQ.

The V call is TRBV12-3 or TRBV12-4, the J call TRBJ1-2, with 7 bases aligning to TRBD1. The CDR3 loop spans 15 amino acids. V lost 9 bases to trimming and J lost 2 bases; unmatched junction nucleotides: 12. In nucleotides, the CDR3 is TGTGCCAGTATAAGGGCAGCAGGGGGGAACTATGGCTACACCTTC. As protein: CASIRAAGGNYGYTF.

The table lists this clonotype with many counts. The CDR3 nucleotides are TGTGCCAGCAGTTTAAGGGGGCCGAAGGAGCAGTACTTC. It is translated as CASSLRGPKEQYF. The chain uses TRBV12-3 or TRBV12-4 and TRBJ2-7; 7 nucleotides agree with TRBD1. The trim removed 2 bases at V and 7 bases at J, leaving 5 bases unmatched. The CDR3 spans 13 residues.

The V and J genes are TRBV6-4 and TRBJ1-5; D call uncertain. Deletions cut 6 bases from V and 2 bases from J, with 8 bases between. The germline V gene has CDR1 MRHNA and CDR2 SNTAGT. The CDR3 has 13 residues. The CDR3 protein is CASSSQRNQPQHF. CDR3 coding DNA: TGTGCCAGCAGCTCCCAGCGCAATCAGCCCCAGCATTTT.

This clonotype was picked up a small number of times. The chain is built from TRBV15 and TRBJ2-3; D gene uncertain. The CDR3 sequence is 13 residues long. Germline loops: CDR1 LNHNV, CDR2 YYDKDF (reference sequence). Trimming cost V 5 bases and J 6 bases, with 12 bases left between them. CDR3 coding DNA: TGTGCCACCAGCTCTGTAAAAGGGGATACGCAGTATTTT. Its protein product is CATSSVKGDTQYF.

This clonotype appeared a few times. V is TRBV11-3 and J is TRBJ2-2; TRBD2 matches 11 bases. Germline V CDR1 and CDR2: SGHNT, YENEEA. Unmatched junction bases numbered 11, after V lost 5 bases and J lost 3 bases. The length of the CDR3 is 18 residues. The CDR3: CASSRTGISGRDTGELFF. The CDR3 nucleotides are TGTGCCAGCAGCCGAACTGGGATTAGCGGGAGGGACACCGGGGAGCTGTTTTTT.

In this sample, this clonotype turned up many times. The chain couples TRBV5-5 to TRBJ1-2, with D hard to call. Germline lookup yields CDR1 SGHKS and CDR2 YYEKEE (reference sequence). The CDR3 totals 13 residues. Between the trimmed V and J ends, which lost 1 base and 7 bases, there was a span of 11 bases. CDR3 sequence: CASSLSQHVGYTF. The CDR3 nucleotides read TGTGCCAGCAGCTTGTCTCAGCACGTTGGCTACACCTTC.

In this sample, this clonotype turned up many times. The V gene is TRBV11-1, the J gene TRBJ1-2, with D possibly TRBD1 on 5 matching bases. V was shortened by 5 bases and J by 4 bases, with 17 bases between the two germline ends. The CDR3 is 15 amino acids. Germline-derived CDR1 and CDR2 are SGHAT and FQDESV (reference sequence). CDR3 residues: CASSLVGEPIYGYTF. CDR3 in DNA: TGTGCCAGCAGCCTAGTGGGGGAACCCATCTATGGCTACACCTTC. The entire variable domain, with the rest obtained from reference TRBV11-1 and TRBJ1-2, is as follows: EAEVAQSPRYKITEKSQAVAFWCDPISGHATLYWYRQILGQGPELLVQFQDESVVDDSQLPKDRFSAERLKGVDSTLKIQPAELGDSAMYLCASSLVGEPIYGYTFGSGTRLTVV.

This clonotype was counted at least ten times. The V gene is TRBV18, the J gene TRBJ2-1; 8 nucleotides match TRBD2. The CDR3 is 13 residues long. V trimming: 0 bases; J trimming: 9 bases; junction bases outside the gene matches: 1. Germline V gives CDR1 KGHSH, CDR2 LQKENI. In nucleotides, the CDR3 is TGTGCCAGCTCACCACCGGGACTAGGTGAGCAGTTCTTC. Translation gives CASSPPGLGEQFF.

This clonotype was counted many times. The CDR3 loop reads CASSVLEGDEAFF. In DNA form, the CDR3 reads TGCGCCAGCAGCGTCCTTGAGGGCGATGAAGCTTTCTTT. The rearrangement links TRBV4-3 to TRBJ1-1, with D unresolved. V lost 5 bases, J lost 7 bases, and 14 bases lay in between. The CDR3 loop spans 13 amino acids. In germline, CDR1 is LGHNA, CDR2 YSLEER.

Many counts were recorded for this clonotype. The chain recombines TRBV19 with TRBJ1-1, with D possibly being TRBD1 (6 bases). V lost 3 bases and J lost 1, with 12 bases in between. CDR3 length: 15 amino acids. CDR1 LNHDA and CDR2 SQIVND come from the germline V gene (reference sequence). The CDR3 here is CASSIPLRGNTEAFF. As DNA, the CDR3 is TGTGCCAGTAGTATTCCCCTCAGGGGGAACACTGAAGCTTTCTTT.

This clonotype was counted ten times or more. The V and J genes are TRBV11-3 and TRBJ2-5; 11 bases agree with TRBD2. The V segment lost 4 bases and the J segment 2 bases; nucleotides outside the gene matches: 9. Germline loops: CDR1 SGHNT, CDR2 YENEEA. This CDR3 spans 17 amino acids. This CDR3 is CASSSDTGLAAQETQYF. As DNA, the CDR3 is TGTGCCAGCAGCTCCGATACGGGACTAGCGGCTCAAGAGACCCAGTACTTC.

This clonotype was recorded at least ten times. The V and J genes are TRBV27 and TRBJ2-3; TRBD1 is a possible D gene (6 bases). With 6 bases removed from V and 1 base from J, the gap between germline ends came to 14 bases. CDR1 and CDR2 (germline): MNHEY, SMNVEV (reference sequence). CDR3 length: 15 residues. The CDR3 reads CASRFRGSGTDTQYF. The CDR3, as DNA: TGTGCCAGCAGGTTTAGGGGGTCTGGCACAGATACGCAGTATTTT.

This clonotype turned up a few times. This chain joins TRBV4-3 and TRBJ2-3; no firm D call. Per the germline V gene, CDR1 is LGHNA and CDR2 is YSLEER. V was pared by 0 bases and J by 0 bases, with 4 bases between. This CDR3 comprises 14 residues. CDR3 in amino acids: CASSQDRSTDTQYF. The CDR3 DNA sequence: TGCGCCAGCAGCCAAGATCGGAGCACAGATACGCAGTATTTT.

The J gene is TRBJ2-7, the V gene TRBV5-8, with 8 bases identical to TRBD2. V dropped 3 bases and J dropped 0; count of bases not matched to a gene: 8. The CDR3 is made up of 16 amino acids. CDR1 and CDR2 (germline): SGHTS, YDEGEE. The CDR3 protein is CASSSFVAGFSYEQYF. DNA for the CDR3: TGTGCCAGCAGCTCGTTCGTAGCGGGGTTCTCCTACGAGCAGTACTTC. The complete variable domain, with remaining parts taken from reference TRBV5-8 and TRBJ2-7, reads EAGVTQSPTHLIKTRGQQATLRCSPISGHTSVYWYQQALGLGLQFLLWYDEGEERNRGNFPPRFSGRQFPNYSSELNVNALELEDSALYLCASSSFVAGFSYEQYFGPGTRLTVT.

At least ten counts were recorded for this clonotype. The V call is TRBV20-1, the J call TRBJ2-7; D is tentatively TRBD1 or TRBD2 (6 bases each). The CDR3 runs 14 residues. The V end lost 1 base, the J end lost 5 bases, and 15 bases lay between the germline ends. Germline loops: CDR1 DFQATT, CDR2 SNEGSKA (reference sequence). CDR3 nucleotides: TGCAGTGCTAGAGTCTCCCCCCGGGGGCACGAGCAGTACTTC. Residues: CSARVSPRGHEQYF.